This TCR beta chain comes out of a study of neurological immune-mediated disorders. Relative to its sample, this clonotype is medium-sized. TCRdb fed the 5' RACE reads into MiXCR, producing one record per CDR3 protein. The sample holds tens of thousands of distinct CDR3 sequences; less than 3.5% are singletons and the top ten take about 7.8%. Regarding time point: longitudinal time-point 1 (baseline). This TCR was sampled from a woman in her sixties or seventies with multiple sclerosis. Sequences were obtained from PBMCs.

The CDR3 coding sequence is TGTGCCACCTTTGCAGGGGCTCGAGGCTACACCTTC. It translates to CATFAGARGYTF. V and J are TRBV7-9 and TRBJ1-2; TRBD1 is a possible D gene (6 bases). Germline values: CDR1 SEHNR, CDR2 FQNEAQ (reference sequence). V was cut by 10 bases and J by 8 bases, with 17 bases left in between. CDR3 length equals 12 residues.